This entry concerns a single T cell receptor beta chain. Between the trimmed V and J ends, which lost 7 bases and 2 bases, there was a span of 14 bases. The length of the CDR3 is 14 residues. Germline CDR1 reads MDHEN; CDR2 reads SYDVKM. The data were obtained in a study of T cell repertoires in cytomegalovirus infection. Each CDR3 protein is one row after TCRdb ran MiXCR on the reads. The sample consists of around 260,000 distinct CDR3 sequences, roughly 10% of them appearing once. The chain carries TRBV28 and TRBJ2-5, with D hard to call. This receptor was identified in a human donor in good health (CMV status not recorded). Some clones in this sample may be carry-over from other donors' samples. Sequencing input: PBMCs. Here the CDR3 DNA reads TGTGCCAGCACCGATTCGGGCAGACAAGAGACCCAGTACTTC. Its translation is CASTDSGRQETQYF.